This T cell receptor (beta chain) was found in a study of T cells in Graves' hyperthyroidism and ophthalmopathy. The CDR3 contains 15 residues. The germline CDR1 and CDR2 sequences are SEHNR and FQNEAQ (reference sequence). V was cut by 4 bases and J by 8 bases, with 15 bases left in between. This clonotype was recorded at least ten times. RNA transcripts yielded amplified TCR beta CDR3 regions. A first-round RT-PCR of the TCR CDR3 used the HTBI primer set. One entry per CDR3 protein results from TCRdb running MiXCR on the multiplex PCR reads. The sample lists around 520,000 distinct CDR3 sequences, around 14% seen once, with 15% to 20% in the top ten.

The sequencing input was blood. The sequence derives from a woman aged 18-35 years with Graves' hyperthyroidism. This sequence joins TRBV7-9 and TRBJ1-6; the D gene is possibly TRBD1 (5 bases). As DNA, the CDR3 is TGTGCCAGCAGCTCAGACAGTCTTGGGGATTCACCCCTCCACTTT. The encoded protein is CASSSDSLGDSPLHF.